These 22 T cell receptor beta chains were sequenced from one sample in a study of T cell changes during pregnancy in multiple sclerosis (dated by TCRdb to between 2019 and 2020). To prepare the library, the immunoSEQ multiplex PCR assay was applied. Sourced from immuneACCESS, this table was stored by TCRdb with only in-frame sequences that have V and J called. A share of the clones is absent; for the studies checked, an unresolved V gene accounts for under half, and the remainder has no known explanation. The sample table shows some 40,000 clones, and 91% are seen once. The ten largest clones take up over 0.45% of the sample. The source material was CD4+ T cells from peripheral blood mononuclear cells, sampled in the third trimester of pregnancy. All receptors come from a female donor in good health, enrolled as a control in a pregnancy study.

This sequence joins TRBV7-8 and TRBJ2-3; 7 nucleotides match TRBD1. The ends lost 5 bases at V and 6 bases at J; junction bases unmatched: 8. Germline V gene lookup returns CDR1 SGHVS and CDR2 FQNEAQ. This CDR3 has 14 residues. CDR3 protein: CASSRQGSPDTQYF. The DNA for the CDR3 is TGTGCCAGCAGCCGACAGGGAAGTCCCGATACGCAGTATTTT.

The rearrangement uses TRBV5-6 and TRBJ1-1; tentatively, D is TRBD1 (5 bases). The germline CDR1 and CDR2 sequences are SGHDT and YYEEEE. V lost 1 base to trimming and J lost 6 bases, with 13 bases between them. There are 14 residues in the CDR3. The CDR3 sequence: CASSLNGGGAEAFF. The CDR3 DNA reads TGTGCCAGCAGCTTGAATGGGGGAGGGGCTGAAGCTTTCTTT.

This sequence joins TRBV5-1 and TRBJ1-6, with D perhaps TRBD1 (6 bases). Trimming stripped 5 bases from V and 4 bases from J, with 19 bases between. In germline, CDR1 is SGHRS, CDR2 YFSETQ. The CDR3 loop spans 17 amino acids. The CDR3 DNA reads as TGCGCCAGCAGATCGGCGGACAGAGGCCCTTATAATTCACCCCTCCACTTT. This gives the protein CASRSADRGPYNSPLHF.

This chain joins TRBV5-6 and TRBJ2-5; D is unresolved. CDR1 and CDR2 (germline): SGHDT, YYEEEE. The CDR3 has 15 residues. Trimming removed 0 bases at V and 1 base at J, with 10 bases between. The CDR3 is CASSLDSGGQETQYF. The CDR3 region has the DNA TGTGCCAGCAGCTTGGATTCTGGCGGCCAAGAGACCCAGTACTTC.

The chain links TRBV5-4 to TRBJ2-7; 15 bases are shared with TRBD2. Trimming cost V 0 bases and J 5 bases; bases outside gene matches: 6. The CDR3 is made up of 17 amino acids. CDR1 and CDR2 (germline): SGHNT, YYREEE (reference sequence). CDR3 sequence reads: CASSLGVGLAGGNEQYF. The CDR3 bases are TGTGCCAGCAGCTTGGGTGTGGGACTAGCGGGAGGAAACGAGCAGTACTTC. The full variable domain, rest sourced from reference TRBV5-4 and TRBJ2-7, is ETGVTQSPTHLIKTRGQQVTLRCSSQSGHNTVSWYQQALGQGPQFIFQYYREEENGRGNFPPRFSGLQFPNYSSELNVNALELDDSALYLCASSLGVGLAGGNEQYFGPGTRLTVT.

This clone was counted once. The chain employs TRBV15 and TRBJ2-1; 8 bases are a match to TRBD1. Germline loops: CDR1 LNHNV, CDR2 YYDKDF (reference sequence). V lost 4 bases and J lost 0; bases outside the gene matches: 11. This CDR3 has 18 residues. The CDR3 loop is CATSKSLQGAGSYNEQFF. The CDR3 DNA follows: TGTGCCACCAGCAAGTCGTTGCAGGGGGCCGGCTCCTACAATGAGCAGTTCTTC.

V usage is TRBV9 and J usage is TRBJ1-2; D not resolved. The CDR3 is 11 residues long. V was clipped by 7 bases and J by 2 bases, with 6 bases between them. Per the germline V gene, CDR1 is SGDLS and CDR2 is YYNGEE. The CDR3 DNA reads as TGTGCCAGCGGAGAGAACTATGGCTACACCTTC. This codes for CASGENYGYTF.

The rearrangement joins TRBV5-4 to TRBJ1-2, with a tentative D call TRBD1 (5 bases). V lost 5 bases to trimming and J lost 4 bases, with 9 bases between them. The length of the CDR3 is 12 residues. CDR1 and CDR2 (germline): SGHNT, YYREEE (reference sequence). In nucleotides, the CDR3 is TGTGCCAGCAGGTGGGGCCCCTATGGCTACACCTTC. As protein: CASRWGPYGYTF.

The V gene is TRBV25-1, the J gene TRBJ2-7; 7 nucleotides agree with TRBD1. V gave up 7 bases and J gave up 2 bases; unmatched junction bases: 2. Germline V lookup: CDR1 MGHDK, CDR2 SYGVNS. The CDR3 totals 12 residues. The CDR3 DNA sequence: TGTGCCAGCAACAGGGGAACCTACGAGCAGTACTTC. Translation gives CASNRGTYEQYF.

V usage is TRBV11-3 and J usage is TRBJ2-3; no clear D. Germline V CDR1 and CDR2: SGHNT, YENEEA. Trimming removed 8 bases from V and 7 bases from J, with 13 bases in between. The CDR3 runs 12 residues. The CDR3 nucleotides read TGTGCCAGCTTTTACCCTAGAAATACGCAGTATTTT. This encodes CASFYPRNTQYF.

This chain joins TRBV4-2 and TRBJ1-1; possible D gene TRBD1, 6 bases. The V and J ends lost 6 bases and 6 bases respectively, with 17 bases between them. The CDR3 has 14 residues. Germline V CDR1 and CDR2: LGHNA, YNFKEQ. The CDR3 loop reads CASSVTQGRPEAFF. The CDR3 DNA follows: TGTGCCAGCAGTGTCACGCAGGGGCGACCTGAAGCTTTCTTT.

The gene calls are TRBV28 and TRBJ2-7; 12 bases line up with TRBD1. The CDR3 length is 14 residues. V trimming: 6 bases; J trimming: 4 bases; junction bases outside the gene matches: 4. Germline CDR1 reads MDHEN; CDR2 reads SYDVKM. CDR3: CASRGTGGSYEQYF. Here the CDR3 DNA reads TGTGCCAGCAGAGGGACAGGGGGCAGTTACGAGCAGTACTTC.

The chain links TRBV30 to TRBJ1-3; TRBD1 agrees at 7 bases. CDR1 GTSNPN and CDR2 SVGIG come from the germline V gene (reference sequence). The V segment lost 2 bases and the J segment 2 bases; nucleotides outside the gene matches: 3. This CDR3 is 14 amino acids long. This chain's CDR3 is CAWSLGQPGNTIYF. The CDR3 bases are TGTGCCTGGAGTTTGGGACAGCCTGGAAACACCATATATTTT.

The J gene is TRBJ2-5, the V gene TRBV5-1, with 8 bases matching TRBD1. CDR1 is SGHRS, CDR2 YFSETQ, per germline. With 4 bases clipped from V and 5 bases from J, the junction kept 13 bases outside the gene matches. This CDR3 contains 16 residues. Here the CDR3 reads CASSASVGTGGETQYF. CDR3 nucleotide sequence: TGCGCCAGCAGCGCTAGCGTAGGGACAGGCGGGGAGACCCAGTACTTC.

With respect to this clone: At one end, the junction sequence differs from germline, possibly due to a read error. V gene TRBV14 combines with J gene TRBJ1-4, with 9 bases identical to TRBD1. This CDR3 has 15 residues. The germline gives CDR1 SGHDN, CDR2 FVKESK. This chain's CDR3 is CASSQKQGAGEKLFF. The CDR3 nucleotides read TGCGCCAGCAGCCAAAAACAGGGGGCAGGGGAAAAACTGTTTTTT.

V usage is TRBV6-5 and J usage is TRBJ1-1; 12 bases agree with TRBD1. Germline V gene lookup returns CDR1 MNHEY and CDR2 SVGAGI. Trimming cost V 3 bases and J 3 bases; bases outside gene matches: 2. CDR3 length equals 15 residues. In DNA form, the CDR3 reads TGTGCCAGCAGTTATGGGGACAGGGGGCACACTGAAGCTTTCTTT. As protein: CASSYGDRGHTEAFF.

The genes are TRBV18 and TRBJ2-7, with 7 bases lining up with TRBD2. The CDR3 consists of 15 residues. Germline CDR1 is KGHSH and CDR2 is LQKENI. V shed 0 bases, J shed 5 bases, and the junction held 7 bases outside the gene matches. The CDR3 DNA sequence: TGTGCCAGCTCACCACCATGGGAGGGAACCCACGAGCAGTACTTC. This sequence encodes CASSPPWEGTHEQYF.

The DNA of the CDR3 is TGTGCCAGCATGATAGCGGGGCGTAACTGGAATGAGCAGTTCTTC. This encodes CASMIAGRNWNEQFF. This chain uses TRBV27 with TRBJ2-1; 8 nucleotides line up with TRBD2. V dropped 7 bases and J dropped 7; count of bases not matched to a gene: 12. The CDR3 consists of 15 residues. From germline, CDR1 is MNHEY and CDR2 SMNVEV (reference sequence).

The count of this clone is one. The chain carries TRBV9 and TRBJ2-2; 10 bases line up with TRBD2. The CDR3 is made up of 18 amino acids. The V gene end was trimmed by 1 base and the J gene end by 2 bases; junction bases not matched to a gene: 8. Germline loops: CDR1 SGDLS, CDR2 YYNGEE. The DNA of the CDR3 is TGTGCCAGCAGCGTAACTAGCGGGGTCTCTAGTAACACCGGGGAGCTGTTTTTT. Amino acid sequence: CASSVTSGVSSNTGELFF.

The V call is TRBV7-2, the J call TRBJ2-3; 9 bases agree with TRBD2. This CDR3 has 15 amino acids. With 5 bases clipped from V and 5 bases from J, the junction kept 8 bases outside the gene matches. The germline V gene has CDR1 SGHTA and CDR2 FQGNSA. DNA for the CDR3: TGTGCCAGCAGCCCCCGCGGGAGGGCCAAAGATACGCAGTATTTT. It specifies CASSPRGRAKDTQYF.

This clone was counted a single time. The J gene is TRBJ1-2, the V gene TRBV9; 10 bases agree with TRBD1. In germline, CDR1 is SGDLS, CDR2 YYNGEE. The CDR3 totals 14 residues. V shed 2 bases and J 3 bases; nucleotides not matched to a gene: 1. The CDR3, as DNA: TGTGCCAGCAGCGTTGGGACAGGGGACTATGGCTACACCTTC. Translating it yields CASSVGTGDYGYTF.

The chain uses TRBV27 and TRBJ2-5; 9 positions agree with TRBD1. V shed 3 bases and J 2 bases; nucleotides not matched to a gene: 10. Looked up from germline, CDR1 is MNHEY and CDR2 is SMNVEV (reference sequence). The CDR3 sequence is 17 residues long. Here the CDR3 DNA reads TGTGCCAGCAGTTTCTACACCGGGACAGGGACTCAAGAGACCCAGTACTTC. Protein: CASSFYTGTGTQETQYF.